This T cell receptor beta chain is drawn from a study of regulatory T cells in long-lasting Graves disease. This clonotype was observed at least ten times. Sample time point: persistent/refractory GD, antithyroid drugs over 5 years with positive TRAb. There was RNA extracted from PBMCs, and the TCR library was made from it. Trimming removed 8 bases at V and 7 bases at J, with 12 bases between. Looked up from germline, CDR1 is MDHEN and CDR2 is SYDVKM. The CDR3 totals 12 residues. Building of the TCR beta libraries involved iRepertoire HTBI primers and Arm-PCR of CDR3 regions. TCRdb ran MiXCR on the multiplex PCR reads and lists one entry per CDR3 protein. The data contain roughly 500,000 distinct CDR3 sequences, under 25% of them seen just once; the ten biggest clones take up 7.8%.

This chain connects TRBV28 to TRBJ1-5; no definite D call. The sequence was collected from a female donor with Graves disease. The input for sequencing was peripheral blood mononuclear cells (PBMCs), taken when the disease was refractory, from a patient treated with antithyroid drugs. The CDR3 loop reads CASSTLGQPQHF. The DNA for the CDR3 is TGTGCCAGCTCGACGCTAGGGCAGCCCCAGCATTTT. Complete variable domain (other parts from reference TRBV28 and TRBJ1-5): DVKVTQSSRYLVKRTGEKVFLECVQDMDHENMFWYRQDPGLGLRLIYFSYDVKMKEKGDIPEGYSVSREKKERFSLILESASTNQTSMYLCASSTLGQPQHFGDGTRLSIL.